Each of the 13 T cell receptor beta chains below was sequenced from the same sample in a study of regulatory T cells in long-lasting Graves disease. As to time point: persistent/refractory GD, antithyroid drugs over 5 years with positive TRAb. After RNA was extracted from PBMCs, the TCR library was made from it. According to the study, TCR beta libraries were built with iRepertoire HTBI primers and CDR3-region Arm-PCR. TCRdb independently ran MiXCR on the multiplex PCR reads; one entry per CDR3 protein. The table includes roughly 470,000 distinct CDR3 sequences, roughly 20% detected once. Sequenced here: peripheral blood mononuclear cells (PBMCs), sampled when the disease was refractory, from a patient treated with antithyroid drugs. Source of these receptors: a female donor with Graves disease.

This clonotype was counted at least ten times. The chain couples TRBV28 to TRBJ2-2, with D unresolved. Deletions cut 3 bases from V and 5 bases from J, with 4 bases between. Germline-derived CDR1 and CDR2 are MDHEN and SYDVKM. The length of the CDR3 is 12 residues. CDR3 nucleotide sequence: TGTGCCAGCAGTTTTGTGACCGGGGAGCTGTTTTTT. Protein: CASSFVTGELFF.

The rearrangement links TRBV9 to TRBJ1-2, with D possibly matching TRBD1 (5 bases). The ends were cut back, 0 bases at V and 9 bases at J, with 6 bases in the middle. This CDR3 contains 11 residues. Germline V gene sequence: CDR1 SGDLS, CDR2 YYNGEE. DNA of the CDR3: TGTGCCAGCAGCGTAGCAGGGCGCTACACCTTC. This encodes CASSVAGRYTF.

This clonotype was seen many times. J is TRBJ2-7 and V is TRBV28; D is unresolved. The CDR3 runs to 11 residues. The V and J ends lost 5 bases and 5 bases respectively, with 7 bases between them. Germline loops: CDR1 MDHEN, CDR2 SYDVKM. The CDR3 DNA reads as TGTGCCAGCAGTCCTCTTAACGAGCAGTACTTC. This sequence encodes CASSPLNEQYF.

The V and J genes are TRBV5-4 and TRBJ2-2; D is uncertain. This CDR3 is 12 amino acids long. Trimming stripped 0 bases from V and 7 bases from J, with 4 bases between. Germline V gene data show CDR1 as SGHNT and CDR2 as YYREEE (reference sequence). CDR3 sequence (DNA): TGTGCCAGCAGCTTGGAAATCGGGGAGCTGTTTTTT. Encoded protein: CASSLEIGELFF.

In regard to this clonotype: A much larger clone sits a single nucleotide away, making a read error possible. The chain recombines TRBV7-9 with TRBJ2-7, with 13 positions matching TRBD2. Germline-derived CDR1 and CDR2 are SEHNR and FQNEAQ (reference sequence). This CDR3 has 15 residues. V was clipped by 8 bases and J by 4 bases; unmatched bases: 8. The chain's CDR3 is CASGQGLAGYYEQYF. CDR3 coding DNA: TGTGCCAGCGGCCAGGGACTAGCGGGATATTACGAGCAGTACTTC.

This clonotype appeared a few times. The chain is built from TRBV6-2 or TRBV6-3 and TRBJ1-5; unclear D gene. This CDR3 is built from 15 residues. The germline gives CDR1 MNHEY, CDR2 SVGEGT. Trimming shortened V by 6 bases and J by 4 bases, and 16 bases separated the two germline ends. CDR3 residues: CASSPGVGLNQPQHF. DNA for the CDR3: TGTGCCAGCAGCCCCGGGGTAGGGTTAAATCAGCCCCAGCATTTT.

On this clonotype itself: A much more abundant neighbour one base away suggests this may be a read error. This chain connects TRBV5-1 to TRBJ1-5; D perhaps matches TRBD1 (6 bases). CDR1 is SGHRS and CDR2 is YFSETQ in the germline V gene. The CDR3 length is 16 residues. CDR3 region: CTSSPGGGAGWQPQHF. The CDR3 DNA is TGCACCAGCAGCCCCGGAGGGGGGGCGGGATGGCAGCCCCAGCATTTT.

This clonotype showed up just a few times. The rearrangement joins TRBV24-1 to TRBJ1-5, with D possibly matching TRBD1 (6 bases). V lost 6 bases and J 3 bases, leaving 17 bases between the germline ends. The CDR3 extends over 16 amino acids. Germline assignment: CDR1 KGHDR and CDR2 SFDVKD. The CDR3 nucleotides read TGTGCCACCAGTCGCACAGGGACGGATCTCAATCAGCCCCAGCATTTT. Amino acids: CATSRTGTDLNQPQHF.

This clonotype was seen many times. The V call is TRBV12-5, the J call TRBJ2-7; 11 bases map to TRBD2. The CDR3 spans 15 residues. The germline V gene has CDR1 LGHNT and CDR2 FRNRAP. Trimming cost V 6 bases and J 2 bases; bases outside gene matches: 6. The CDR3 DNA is TGTGCTAGTGGCCCTACTAGCGGGGGCCCCTACGAGCAGTACTTC. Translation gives CASGPTSGGPYEQYF.

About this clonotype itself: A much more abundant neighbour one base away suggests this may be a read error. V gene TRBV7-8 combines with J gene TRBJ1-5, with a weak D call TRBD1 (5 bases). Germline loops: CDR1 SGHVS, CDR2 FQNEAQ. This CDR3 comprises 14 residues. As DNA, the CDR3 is TGTGCCGGCAGCCCCGGACGGGGAAGGGGGCCCCAGCATTTT. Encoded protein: CAGSPGRGRGPQHF.

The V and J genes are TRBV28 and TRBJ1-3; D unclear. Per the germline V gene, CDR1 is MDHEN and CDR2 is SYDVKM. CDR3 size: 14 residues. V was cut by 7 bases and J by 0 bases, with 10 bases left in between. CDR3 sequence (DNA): TGTGCCAGCATGGGGTCTCACTCTGGAAACACCATATATTTT. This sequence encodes CASMGSHSGNTIYF.

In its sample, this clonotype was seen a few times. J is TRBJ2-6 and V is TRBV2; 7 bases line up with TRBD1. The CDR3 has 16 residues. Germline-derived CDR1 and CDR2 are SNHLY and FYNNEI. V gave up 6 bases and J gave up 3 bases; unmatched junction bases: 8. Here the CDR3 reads CASRGTELSGANVLTF. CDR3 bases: TGTGCCAGCAGAGGGACAGAGTTGAGTGGGGCCAACGTCCTGACTTTC.

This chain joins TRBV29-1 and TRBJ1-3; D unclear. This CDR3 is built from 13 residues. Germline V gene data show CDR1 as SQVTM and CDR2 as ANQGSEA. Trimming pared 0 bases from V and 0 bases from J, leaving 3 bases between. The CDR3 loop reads CSVEDGSGNTIYF. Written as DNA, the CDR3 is TGCAGCGTTGAAGATGGCTCTGGAAACACCATATATTTT.